What follows are 4 T cell receptor beta chains derived from one specimen sequenced in a study of PD-1 blockade in classical Hodgkin lymphoma (dated by TCRdb to between 2020 and 2021). Explained via the paper, the time point label denotes: cycle 1 day 1 (C1D1), immediately before nivolumab initiation. Every trial patient had relapsed after autologous stem cell transplantation, and cohorts A, B and C differed in prior brentuximab vedotin exposure. CD4+ T cells were purified from thawed PBMCs by magnetic negative selection with a Miltenyi CD4+ T cell isolation kit. The method behind the library was the immunoSEQ multiplex PCR assay. The table was pulled from immuneACCESS by TCRdb, which kept in-frame rearrangements only. Such tables lose some clones; where checked, under half of the loss comes from unresolved V genes, and the rest has no known cause. The sample profile shows about 7,600 clones; 75% to 80% of them were found once. The top ten clonotypes cover 6.5% to 7.5% of the sample.

The starting material was CD4+ T cells from blood, obtained at baseline. The receptors come from a human donor with classical Hodgkin lymphoma.

This clone was picked up one time. V gene TRBV4-1 combines with J gene TRBJ1-2; D might be TRBD1 (6 bases). Germline CDR1 reads MGHRA; CDR2 reads YSYEKL. Trimming removed 0 bases at V and 8 bases at J, with 16 bases between. This CDR3 comprises 15 residues. CDR3 coding DNA: TGCGCCAGCAGCCAAGAAGCCGCAGGGGTCGGCGGCTACACCTTC. Its translation: CASSQEAAGVGGYTF.

This clone turned up a few times. This rearrangement joins TRBV4-2 to TRBJ1-1, with 7 bases aligning to TRBD1. Germline-derived CDR1 and CDR2 are LGHNA and YNFKEQ. This CDR3 contains 15 residues. J lost 3 bases, V lost 6 bases, and 10 bases had no gene match. In nucleotides, the CDR3 is TGTGCCAGCAGACCCCGCGACAGGGTCGACACTGAAGCTTTCTTT. It encodes CASRPRDRVDTEAFF.

The J gene is TRBJ2-3, the V gene TRBV27; 9 bases align to TRBD2. The V segment lost 6 bases and the J segment 4 bases; nucleotides outside the gene matches: 20. Germline CDR1 reads MNHEY; CDR2 reads SMNVEV (reference sequence). The CDR3 extends over 19 amino acids. The CDR3 loop reads CASSRDVDVAGGPADTQYF. For the CDR3, the DNA is TGTGCCAGCAGCCGAGACGTTGACGTGGCGGGGGGGCCCGCAGATACGCAGTATTTT.

Of note for this clone: Because the CDR3's place on the DNA is in doubt, the DNA is left out and the CDR3 is given as listed by TCRdb. The chain couples TRBV6-6 to TRBJ2-1; the table's D call, TRBD2, has no DNA check behind it. The germline V gene has CDR1 MNHNY and CDR2 SVGAGI (reference sequence). The length of the CDR3 is 15 amino acids, counting both ends. CDR3 protein: CASSTSGGSYNEQFF.